These 2 T cell receptor beta chains were all obtained from the same sample, sequenced in a study of metastatic and nonmetastatic thyroid tumors. TCRdb re-clonotyped the PCR reads through MiXCR. In the table there are some 6,900 clones, 3.3% of which are singletons. Thyroid surgery was performed in patients who had received no treatment beforehand. Sequencing used tumor tissue. The receptors come from a female donor with papillary thyroid cancer or a benign thyroid nodule (not recorded which). Some clones in this sample may be carry-over from other donors' samples.

This clone was seen at least ten times. One base away lies a much larger clone, so this may be a sequencing read error. The conserved phenylalanine or tryptophan is not found at the CDR3 terminus, so this likely reflects a read error. J is TRBJ2-1 and V is TRBV20-1; maybe TRBD2 (5 bases). V lost 7 bases and J lost 0, with 10 bases in between. Germline-derived CDR1 and CDR2 are DFQATT and SNEGSKA (reference sequence). This CDR3 contains 13 residues. CDR3 DNA sequence: TGCAGTGGGGAGAGGAGCTCCTACAATGAGCAGTTCGTC. This codes for CSGERSSYNEQFV.

Many counts were recorded for this clone. This chain connects TRBV19 to TRBJ2-5; 15 positions agree with TRBD2. The V and J ends lost 5 bases and 5 bases, in that order; junction bases with no gene match: 6. Per the germline V gene, CDR1 is LNHDA and CDR2 is SQIVND (reference sequence). The CDR3 covers 16 residues. The CDR3 DNA reads as TGTGCCAGTAGTTGGACTAGCGGGAGGGCCGAGGAGACCCAGTACTTC. This sequence encodes CASSWTSGRAEETQYF.